These T cell receptor beta chains were read from a single sample in a study of T cell changes during pregnancy in multiple sclerosis. The assay was immunoSEQ multiplex PCR, and TCRdb's table has in-frame clones only and misses some. The table has 34,000 or so clones, approximately 90% seen once. Sequencing used CD8+ T cells from peripheral blood mononuclear cells, obtained before pregnancy. The receptors shown here come from a female donor with multiple sclerosis, enrolled in a pregnancy study. The CDR3 runs from the conserved cysteine through the conserved F or W. D genes are given only for firm matches. Only part of the rows carry a size: once, few, many, or a class if the clone is expanded.

>few|TRBV5-5|TRBJ1-2|TRBD1
TGTGCCAGCAGCTTACAGGGGCTCTATGGCTACACCTTC
CASSLQGLYGYTF
>once|TRBV5-1|TRBJ2-7|TRBD1
TGCGCCAGCAGCCATGGACAGGGGATCCACGAGCAGTACTTC
CASSHGQGIHEQYF
>large|TRBV7-8|TRBJ2-1|TRBD2
TGTGCCAGCAGCTTACCCGAAGCGGGAGACGGTTACAATGAGCAGTTCTTC
CASSLPEAGDGYNEQFF
>once|TRBV6-5|TRBJ2-7|TRBD1
TGTGCCAGCAGCTCGGGGACAGGGGTCTACGAGCAGTACTTC
CASSSGTGVYEQYF
>.|TRBV2|TRBJ1-1|TRBD1
TGTGCCAGCAGGAAACGACAGGGTTGGACTGAAGCTTTCTTT
CASRKRQGWTEAFF
>.|TRBV5-6|TRBJ2-5|TRBD1
TGTGCCAGCAGCTTGGTTGTACAGGGGCGCGAGACCCAGTACTTC
CASSLVVQGRETQYF
>.|TRBV11-2|TRBJ2-7|.
TGTGCCAGCAGCCCGAATACTAATGACGAGCAGTACTTC
CASSPNTNDEQYF
>.|TRBV19|TRBJ2-1|TRBD2
TGTGCCAGTAGTATCGACGGACTAGCGGGAGGGAATGAGCAGTTCTTC
CASSIDGLAGGNEQFF
>.|TRBV29-1|TRBJ2-7|TRBD2
TGCAGCGTTGGACCTAGCGGTTCCTACGAGCAGTACTTC
CSVGPSGSYEQYF
>.|TRBV27|TRBJ2-7|TRBD2
TGTGCCAGCAGTCCATTAGCGGGAGGGGGTTCCGAGCAGTACTTC
CASSPLAGGGSEQYF
>.|TRBV27|TRBJ1-4|.
TGTGCCAGCAGTTTAGCGGGGGCTATTAATGAAAAACTGTTTTTT
CASSLAGAINEKLFF
>.|TRBV11-2|TRBJ2-5|.
TGTGCCAGCAGCTTACCTACGGGGGCCCAGTACTTC
CASSLPTGAQYF
>.|TRBV4-1|TRBJ2-1|TRBD2
TGCGCCAGCAGCCAAGAGGTAGCGGGACTATACAATGAGCAGTTCTTC
CASSQEVAGLYNEQFF
>.|TRBV13|TRBJ2-1|TRBD2
TGTGCCAGCAGCCATTCTGTAGCGGGAGGTCAGTTAGGTGAGCAGTTCTTC
CASSHSVAGGQLGEQFF
>.|TRBV11-2|TRBJ1-1|.
TGTGCCAGCAGCTTAGGCGGCCCAGGGCTCTCCGAAGCTTTCTTT
CASSLGGPGLSEAFF
>.|TRBV9|TRBJ2-7|TRBD2
TGTGCCAGCAGCGTAGGAGGACTAGCGGCCTACGAGCAGTACTTC
CASSVGGLAAYEQYF
>once|TRBV7-9|TRBJ1-1|.
TGTGCCAGCAGCTTACCGGGGAGCGCTGAAGCTTTCTTT
CASSLPGSAEAFF
>.|TRBV27|TRBJ1-1|TRBD1
TGTGCCAGCAGTTTATTCCCTACAGGGGACACTGAAGCTTTCTTT
CASSLFPTGDTEAFF
>.|TRBV4-1|TRBJ2-7|TRBD1
TGCGCCAGCAGCCAAGATGGACAGGAACCCTACGAGCAGTACTTC
CASSQDGQEPYEQYF
>.|TRBV6-5|TRBJ2-5|.
TGTGCCAGCAGTAAAGGGGCAGGCGGAGAGACCCAGTACTTC
CASSKGAGGETQYF
>.|TRBV4-1|TRBJ1-5|.
TGCGCCAGCAGCCAAGGTGGGCCGTTTGAGCCCCAGCATTTT
CASSQGGPFEPQHF
>.|TRBV21-1|TRBJ2-1|.
TGTGCCAGCAGCAAGCCGGACACGAGCTCCTACAATGAGCAGTTCTTC
CASSKPDTSSYNEQFF
>.|TRBV11-2|TRBJ2-2|TRBD2
TGTGCCAGCTTCCGCGGGGGACTGAACACCGGGGAGCTGTTTTTT
CASFRGGLNTGELFF
>.|TRBV11-3|TRBJ2-1|TRBD2
TGTGCCAGCAGCACCAGAGAAACTAGCGGGAGCTCCTACAATGAGCAGTTCTTC
CASSTRETSGSSYNEQFF
>.|TRBV6-4|TRBJ2-7|.
TGTGCCAGCAGTCGACAAGTATATTACGAGCAGTACTTC
CASSRQVYYEQYF
>.|TRBV7-6|TRBJ1-4|TRBD1
TGTGCCAGCAGCTTCGCGACAGGGGATGAAAAACTGTTTTTT
CASSFATGDEKLFF
>few|TRBV7-9|TRBJ1-2|.
TGTGCCAGCAGCCCCGACGGGGTTGGCTACACCTTC
CASSPDGVGYTF
>.|TRBV5-5|TRBJ1-1|.
TGTGCCAGCAGCCGGGGAGGTTTTGGTAACACTGAAGCTTTCTTT
CASSRGGFGNTEAFF